These 22 T cell receptor beta chains share one sample of origin, sequenced in a study of technical replicates of blood from several donors. The repertoire was sequenced with immunoSEQ multiplex PCR; TCRdb's copy has only in-frame clones and lacks some. The sample lists about 83,000 clones, roughly 92% occurring once. Input material: T cells isolated from PBMCs. The source is a human donor in good health.

V usage is TRBV5-1 and J usage is TRBJ2-1; the D gene is possibly TRBD2 (6 bases). V dropped 0 bases and J dropped 9 bases, with 10 bases sitting between them. From germline, CDR1 is SGHRS and CDR2 YFSETQ. The CDR3 has 13 amino acids. The CDR3 here is CASSLESEGEQFF. In nucleotides, the CDR3 is TGCGCCAGCAGCTTGGAATCGGAGGGTGAGCAGTTCTTC.

This clone was detected only once. The chain is built from TRBV21-1 and TRBJ1-5; the table's TRBD1 call for D was not verified on the DNA. TRBV21-1 is listed as a pseudogene. This CDR3 has 18 residues. The CDR3 sequence is CASSKVGDRAWSNQPQHF. DNA of the CDR3: TGTGCCAGCAGCAAAGTGGGCGACAGGGCATGGAGCAATCAGCCCCAGCATTTT.

In its sample, this clone was seen once. The CDR3 loop is CASSDHEGSGYTF. The CDR3 DNA reads as TGTGCCAGCAGTGACCACGAGGGCTCTGGCTACACCTTC. The rearrangement uses TRBV6-4 and TRBJ1-2; D gene unclear. Germline assignment: CDR1 MRHNA and CDR2 SNTAGT. The CDR3 covers 13 residues. The V end was cut by 2 bases, the J end by 7 bases, with 11 bases between.

The chain uses TRBV6-1 and TRBJ1-1; 9 bases agree with TRBD1. V shed 7 bases and J 1 base; nucleotides not matched to a gene: 1. This CDR3 contains 13 residues. Germline CDR1 reads MNHNS; CDR2 reads SASEGT. This CDR3 is CASTGQGNTEAFF. In DNA form, the CDR3 reads TGTGCCAGCACGGGACAGGGGAACACTGAAGCTTTCTTT.

Here the CDR3 DNA reads TGTGCTAGTGGTCAAGGACAGGGGGCGTTGGCCGGGGAGCTGTTTTTT. Protein product: CASGQGQGALAGELFF. The V call is TRBV12-5, the J call TRBJ2-2; 11 nucleotides match TRBD1. V trimming: 5 bases; J trimming: 6 bases; junction bases outside the gene matches: 8. CDR3 length: 16 amino acids. From germline, CDR1 is LGHNT and CDR2 FRNRAP.

The chain joins TRBV7-9 to TRBJ2-7, with 8 bases that match TRBD1. Germline assignment: CDR1 SEHNR and CDR2 FQNEAQ (reference sequence). The V gene end was trimmed by 2 bases and the J gene end by 5 bases; junction bases not matched to a gene: 8. The length of the CDR3 is 15 residues. The CDR3 DNA reads as TGTGCCAGCAGCTTATCCCGGACAGGGTCGAACGAGCAGTACTTC. Amino acid sequence: CASSLSRTGSNEQYF. The complete variable domain, with remaining parts taken from reference TRBV7-9 and TRBJ2-7, reads DTGVSQNPRHKITKRGQNVTFRCDPISEHNRLYWYRQTLGQGPEFLTYFQNEAQLEKSRLLSDRFSAERPKGSFSTLEIQRTEQGDSAMYLCASSLSRTGSNEQYFGPGTRLTVT.

The V and J genes are TRBV11-2 and TRBJ2-7; a weak D match, TRBD1 (5 bases). Germline CDR1 and CDR2: SGHAT and FQNNGV. The CDR3 covers 14 residues. Trimming took off 0 bases at V and 3 bases at J, with 9 bases between the two ends. This CDR3 is CASSLDREFYEQYF. The CDR3 DNA follows: TGTGCCAGCAGCTTAGACAGGGAATTCTACGAGCAGTACTTC.

The chain joins TRBV29-1 to TRBJ2-7, with D uncertain. V was cut by 1 base and J by 0 bases, with 4 bases left in between. Germline-derived CDR1 and CDR2 are SQVTM and ANQGSEA. This CDR3 has 12 residues. This chain's CDR3 is CSVEVSSYEQYF. In DNA form, the CDR3 reads TGCAGCGTTGAAGTTAGCTCCTACGAGCAGTACTTC.

This chain links TRBV30 with TRBJ1-5, with D unclear. Trimming took 2 bases from V and 4 from J, leaving 15 bases between them. The CDR3 totals 15 residues. The germline CDR1 and CDR2 sequences are GTSNPN and SVGIG (reference sequence). CDR3 residues: CAWSFQSAGNQPQHF. CDR3 nucleotide sequence: TGTGCCTGGAGTTTTCAGAGCGCCGGGAATCAGCCCCAGCATTTT.

The chain has TRBV7-9 and TRBJ2-2; D possibly corresponds to TRBD2 (6 bases). Germline loops: CDR1 SEHNR, CDR2 FQNEAQ (reference sequence). Trimming shortened V by 5 bases and J by 1 base, and 20 bases separated the two germline ends. The CDR3 is made up of 18 amino acids. DNA for the CDR3: TGTGCCAGCAGCCCCCTGGGGACCGGGACTCTGAACACCGGGGAGCTGTTTTTT. Its translation: CASSPLGTGTLNTGELFF.

The J gene is TRBJ1-4, the V gene TRBV10-3, with TRBD1 identical over 8 bases. V lost 6 bases, J lost 5 bases, and 5 bases stayed unmatched. This CDR3 is 14 amino acids long. Germline V gene sequence: CDR1 ENHRY, CDR2 SYGVKD. The CDR3 loop reads CAISAGTGNEKLFF. The CDR3 DNA reads as TGTGCCATCAGCGCCGGGACAGGCAATGAAAAACTGTTTTTT.

V usage is TRBV18 and J usage is TRBJ2-1; a possible D gene is TRBD2 (6 bases). Germline V gene sequence: CDR1 KGHSH, CDR2 LQKENI. The CDR3 sequence is 17 residues long. Trimming removed 1 base at V and 7 bases at J, with 20 bases between. The CDR3 DNA follows: TGTGCCAGCTCACCACTGGGACTGTCCTCAGGGTTGAATGAGCAGTTCTTC. Protein sequence: CASSPLGLSSGLNEQFF.

The chain has TRBV7-9 and TRBJ2-3, with unresolved D. The germline V and J ends were trimmed by 2 bases and 1 base, with 10 bases remaining between them. The germline CDR1 and CDR2 sequences are SEHNR and FQNEAQ (reference sequence). This CDR3 is built from 15 residues. The CDR3 DNA sequence: TGTGCCAGCAGCTTATTTAAGCTACGCACAGATACGCAGTATTTT. This sequence encodes CASSLFKLRTDTQYF.

The chain joins TRBV7-9 to TRBJ2-7, with D tentatively TRBD1 (6 bases). Deletions cut 5 bases from V and 2 bases from J, with 13 bases between. Germline V CDR1 and CDR2: SEHNR, FQNEAQ (reference sequence). The CDR3 spans 14 residues. The CDR3 loop is CASSRRQAPYEQYF. DNA for the CDR3: TGTGCCAGCAGCCGGAGACAGGCCCCCTACGAGCAGTACTTC. Together with reference TRBV7-9 and TRBJ2-7, the CDR3 gives the full variable domain: DTGVSQNPRHKITKRGQNVTFRCDPISEHNRLYWYRQTLGQGPEFLTYFQNEAQLEKSRLLSDRFSAERPKGSFSTLEIQRTEQGDSAMYLCASSRRQAPYEQYFGPGTRLTVT.

This chain uses TRBV6-5 with TRBJ1-5, with a tentative D call TRBD1 (6 bases). Germline V gene data show CDR1 as MNHEY and CDR2 as SVGAGI. The CDR3 spans 15 residues. The V gene lost 2 bases and the J gene lost 4 bases, with 12 bases spanning the gap. CDR3 coding DNA: TGTGCCAGCAGTTACGGGGCAGGGGTTAATCAGCCCCAGCATTTT. As protein: CASSYGAGVNQPQHF.

V usage is TRBV19 and J usage is TRBJ2-1, with 8 bases identical to TRBD2. The CDR3 totals 15 residues. From germline, CDR1 is LNHDA and CDR2 SQIVND (reference sequence). V was clipped by 8 bases and J by 4 bases; unmatched bases: 10. CDR3: CASFGSGTEYNEQFF. DNA for the CDR3: TGTGCCAGTTTCGGTAGCGGGACTGAGTACAATGAGCAGTTCTTC.

Of note for this clone: The junction differs from germline at one of its ends, possibly a read error. The J gene is TRBJ2-1, the V gene TRBV7-7; D perhaps matches TRBD2 (6 bases). The CDR3 sequence is 15 residues long. Germline CDR1 and CDR2: SSHAT and FNYEAQ (reference sequence). The CDR3 here is CASRVDGSSYNEQFF. The DNA for the CDR3 is TGTGCTAGCAGAGTAGACGGGAGCTCCTACAATGAGCAGTTCTTC.

This chain connects TRBV28 to TRBJ1-1; D is perhaps TRBD1 (5 bases). CDR3 length: 13 amino acids. Between the trimmed V and J ends, which lost 0 bases and 4 bases, there was a span of 6 bases. CDR1 is MDHEN, CDR2 SYDVKM, per germline. The CDR3 loop reads CASSLWGGTEAFF. CDR3 DNA sequence: TGTGCCAGCAGTTTATGGGGGGGCACTGAAGCTTTCTTT.

The genes are TRBV18 and TRBJ2-7, with 7 bases identical to TRBD1. Looked up from germline, CDR1 is KGHSH and CDR2 is LQKENI. V was clipped by 4 bases and J by 3 bases; unmatched bases: 3. The CDR3 runs 13 residues. The DNA of the CDR3 is TGTGCCAGCTCACGGGACAGTTTCTACGAGCAGTACTTC. It specifies CASSRDSFYEQYF.

V is TRBV7-9 and J is TRBJ1-2, with D perhaps TRBD1 (5 bases). The CDR3 has 13 residues. CDR1 SEHNR and CDR2 FQNEAQ come from the germline V gene (reference sequence). Trimming left V 6 bases short and J 8 bases short, with 16 bases between. CDR3 region: CASRPTALKGYTF. CDR3 nucleotide sequence: TGTGCCAGCAGACCGACAGCTTTGAAGGGCTACACCTTC.

The V call is TRBV6-5, the J call TRBJ2-2, with D possibly being TRBD1 (5 bases). CDR1 and CDR2 from the germline V gene are MNHEY and SVGAGI. This CDR3 region has 14 residues. V shed 6 bases and J shed 4 bases, with 12 bases lying between them. CDR3 residues: CASRPQTVTGELFF. CDR3 DNA: TGTGCCAGCAGGCCTCAGACAGTCACCGGGGAGCTGTTTTTT.

V is TRBV6-5 and J is TRBJ1-2; 8 positions match TRBD1. The CDR3 loop spans 14 amino acids. From germline, CDR1 is MNHEY and CDR2 SVGAGI. V lost 0 bases, J lost 10 bases, and 7 bases stayed unmatched. CDR3: CASSYSITGGDYTF. CDR3 nucleotides: TGTGCCAGCAGTTACTCGATAACAGGGGGAGACTACACCTTC.